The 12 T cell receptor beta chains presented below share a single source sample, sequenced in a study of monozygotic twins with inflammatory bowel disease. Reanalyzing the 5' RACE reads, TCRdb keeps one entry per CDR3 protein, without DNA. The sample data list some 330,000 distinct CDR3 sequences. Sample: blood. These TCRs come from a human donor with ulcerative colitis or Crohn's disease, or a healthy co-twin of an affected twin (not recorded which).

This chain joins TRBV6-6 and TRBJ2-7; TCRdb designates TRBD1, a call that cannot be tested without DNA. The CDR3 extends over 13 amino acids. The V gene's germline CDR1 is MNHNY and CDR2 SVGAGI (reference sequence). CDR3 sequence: CASSYEGIREQYF.

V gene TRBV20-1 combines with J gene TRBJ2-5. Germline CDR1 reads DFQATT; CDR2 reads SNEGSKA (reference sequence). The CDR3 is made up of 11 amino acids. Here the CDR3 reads CSAWVGETQYF.

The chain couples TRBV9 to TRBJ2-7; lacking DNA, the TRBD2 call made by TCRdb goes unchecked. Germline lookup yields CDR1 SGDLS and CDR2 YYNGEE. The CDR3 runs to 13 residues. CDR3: CASSVDEGYEQYF.

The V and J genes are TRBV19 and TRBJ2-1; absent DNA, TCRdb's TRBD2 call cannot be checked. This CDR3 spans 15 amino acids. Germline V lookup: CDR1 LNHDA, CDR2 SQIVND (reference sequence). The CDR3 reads CASSISGTRIDEQFF.

CDR3 amino acids: CASGLLAGSGTGELFF. The rearrangement links TRBV27 to TRBJ2-2; the D call from TCRdb, TRBD2, cannot be confirmed without DNA. This CDR3 contains 16 residues. The germline CDR1 and CDR2 sequences are MNHEY and SMNVEV (reference sequence).

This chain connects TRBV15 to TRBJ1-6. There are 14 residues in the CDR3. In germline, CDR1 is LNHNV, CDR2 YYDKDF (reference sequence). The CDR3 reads CATSRRDSNSPLHF.

The CDR3 region is CSARILTSRIYNEQFF. This sequence joins TRBV20-1 and TRBJ2-1. This CDR3 spans 16 amino acids. CDR1 is DFQATT and CDR2 is SNEGSKA in the germline V gene (reference sequence).

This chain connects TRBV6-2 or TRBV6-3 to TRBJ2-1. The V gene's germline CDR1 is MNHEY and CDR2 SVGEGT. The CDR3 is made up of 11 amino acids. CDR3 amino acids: CASSYGVLPLF.

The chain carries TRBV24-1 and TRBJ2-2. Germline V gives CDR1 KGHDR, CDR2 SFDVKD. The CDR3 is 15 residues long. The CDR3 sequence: CATSDSALGTGELFF.

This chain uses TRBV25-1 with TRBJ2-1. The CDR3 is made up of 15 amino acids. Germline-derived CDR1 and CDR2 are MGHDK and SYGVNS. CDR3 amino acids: CASSEADPTYNEQFF.

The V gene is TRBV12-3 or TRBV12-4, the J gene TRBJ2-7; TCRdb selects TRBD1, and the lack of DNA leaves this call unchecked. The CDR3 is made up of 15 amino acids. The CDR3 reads CASSLAGQKHYEQYF.

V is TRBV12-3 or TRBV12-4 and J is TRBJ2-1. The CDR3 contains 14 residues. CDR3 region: CASSLGGNHNEQFF.